This T cell receptor beta chain was identified during a study of blood T cell repertoires in COVID-19. Study-level background: Acute and convalescent COVID-19 specimens originated in the United States, Italy and Spain. T cells, B-cell-depleted T cells, or PBMCs supplied cDNA or gDNA.

V was pared by 5 bases and J by 1 base, with 20 bases between. The CDR3 has 17 amino acids. Germline V gene sequence: CDR1 SGHAT, CDR2 FQNNGV. Original processing methods: Reference gene primer amplification gave nucleated cell count estimates. Measured with immunoSEQ multiplex PCR; TCRdb has only the in-frame clones, and not every one. V and J calls and clone size are as listed in that table; D and trimming were resolved from the DNA. The repertoire includes about 200,000 clones, approximately 82% of them detected once, and about 6.9% sits in the top ten. The TCR sequence derives from a human donor with acute or convalescent COVID-19. The donor label of this sample is uncertain. The sequencing input was peripheral blood. The chain carries TRBV11-2 and TRBJ1-1; tentative D call: TRBD1 (5 bases). CDR3 DNA sequence: TGTGCCAGCAGCAAGTCAGGGTTAGGATGGGAGAACACTGAAGCTTTCTTT. Encoded protein: CASSKSGLGWENTEAFF.